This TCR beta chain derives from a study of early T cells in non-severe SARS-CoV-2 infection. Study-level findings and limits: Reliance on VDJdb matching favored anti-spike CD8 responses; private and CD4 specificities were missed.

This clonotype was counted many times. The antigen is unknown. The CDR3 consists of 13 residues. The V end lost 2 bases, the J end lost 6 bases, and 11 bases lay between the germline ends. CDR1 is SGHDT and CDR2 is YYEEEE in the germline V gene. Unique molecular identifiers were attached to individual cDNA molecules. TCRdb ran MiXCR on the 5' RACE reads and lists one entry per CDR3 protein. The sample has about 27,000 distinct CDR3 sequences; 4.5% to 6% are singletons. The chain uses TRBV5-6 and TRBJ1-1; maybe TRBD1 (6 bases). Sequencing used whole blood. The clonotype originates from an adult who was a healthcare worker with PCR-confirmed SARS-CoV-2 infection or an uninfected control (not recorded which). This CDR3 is CASSFGPGAEAFF. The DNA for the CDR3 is TGTGCCAGCAGCTTTGGGCCAGGGGCTGAAGCTTTCTTT. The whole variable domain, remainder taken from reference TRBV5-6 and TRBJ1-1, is DAGVTQSPTHLIKTRGQQVTLRCSPKSGHDTVSWYQQALGQGPQFIFQYYEEEERQRGNFPDRFSGHQFPNYSSELNVNALLLGDSALYLCASSFGPGAEAFFGQGTRLTVV.